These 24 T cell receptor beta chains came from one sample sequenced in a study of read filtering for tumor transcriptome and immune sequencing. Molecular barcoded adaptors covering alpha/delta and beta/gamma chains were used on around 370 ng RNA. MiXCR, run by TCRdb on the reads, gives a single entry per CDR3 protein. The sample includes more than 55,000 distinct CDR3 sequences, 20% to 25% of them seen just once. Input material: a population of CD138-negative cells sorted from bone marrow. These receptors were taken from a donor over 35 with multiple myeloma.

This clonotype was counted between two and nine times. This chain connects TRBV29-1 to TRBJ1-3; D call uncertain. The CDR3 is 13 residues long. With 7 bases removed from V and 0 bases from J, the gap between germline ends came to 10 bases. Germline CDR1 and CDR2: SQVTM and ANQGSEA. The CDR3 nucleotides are TGCAGCGCTGTGGACGGCTCTGGAAACACCATATATTTT. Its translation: CSAVDGSGNTIYF.

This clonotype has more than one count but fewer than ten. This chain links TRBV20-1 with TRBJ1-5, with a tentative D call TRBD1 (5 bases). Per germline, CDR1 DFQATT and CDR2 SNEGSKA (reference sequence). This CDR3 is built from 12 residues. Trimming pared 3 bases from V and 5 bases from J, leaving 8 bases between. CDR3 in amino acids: CSASMGDQPQHF. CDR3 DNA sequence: TGCAGTGCTAGTATGGGGGATCAGCCCCAGCATTTT.

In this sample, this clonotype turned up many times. Written as DNA, the CDR3 is TGTGCCAGCAGCCCCTGGAAGGGTAAGGGGGCGAGCACTGAAGCTTTCTTT. It codes for CASSPWKGKGASTEAFF. The J gene is TRBJ1-1, the V gene TRBV14; 7 bases align to TRBD1. V shed 4 bases and J 4 bases; nucleotides not matched to a gene: 15. CDR3 length: 17 residues. The germline CDR1 and CDR2 sequences are SGHDN and FVKESK.

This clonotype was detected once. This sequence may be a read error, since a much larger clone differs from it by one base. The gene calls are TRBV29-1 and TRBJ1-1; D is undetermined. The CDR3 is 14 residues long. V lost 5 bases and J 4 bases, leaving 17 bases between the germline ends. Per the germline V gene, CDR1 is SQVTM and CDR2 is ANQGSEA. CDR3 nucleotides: TGCAGCGTTCTCCGATCTATGGCGTCCACTGAAGCTTTCTTT. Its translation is CSVLRSMASTEAFF.

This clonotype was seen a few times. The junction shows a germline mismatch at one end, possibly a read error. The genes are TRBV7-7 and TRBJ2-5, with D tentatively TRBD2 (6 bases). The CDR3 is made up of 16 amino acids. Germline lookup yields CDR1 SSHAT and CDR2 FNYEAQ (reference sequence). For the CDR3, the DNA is TGTGCTAGCAGCTTGCGCGGCGGGACCCTGGGGGAGACCCAGTACTTC. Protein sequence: CASSLRGGTLGETQYF. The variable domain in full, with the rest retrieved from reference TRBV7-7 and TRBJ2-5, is GAGVSQSPRYKVTKRGQDVTLRCDPISSHATLYWYQQALGQGPEFLTYFNYEAQPDKSGLPSDRFSAERPEGSISTLTIQRTEQRDSAMYRCASSLRGGTLGETQYFGPGTRLLVL.

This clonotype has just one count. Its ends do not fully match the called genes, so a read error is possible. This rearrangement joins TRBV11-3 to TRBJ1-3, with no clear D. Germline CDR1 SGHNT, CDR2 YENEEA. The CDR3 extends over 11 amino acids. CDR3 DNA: TGTGCCAGCAGCCTCGACGGCACCTTATATTTT. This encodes CASSLDGTLYF.

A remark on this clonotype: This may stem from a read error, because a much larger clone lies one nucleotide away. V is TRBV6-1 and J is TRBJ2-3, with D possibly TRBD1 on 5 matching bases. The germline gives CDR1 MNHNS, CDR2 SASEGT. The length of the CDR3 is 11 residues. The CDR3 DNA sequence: TGTGCCAGCAGGCTCACAGGTACGCAGTATTTT. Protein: CASRLTGTQYF.

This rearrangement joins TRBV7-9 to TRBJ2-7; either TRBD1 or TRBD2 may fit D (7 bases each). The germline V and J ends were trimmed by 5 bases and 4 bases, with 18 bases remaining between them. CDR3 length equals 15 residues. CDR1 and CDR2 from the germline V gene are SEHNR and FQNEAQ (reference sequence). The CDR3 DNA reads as TGTGCCAGCAGCCCCGCGACAGGGAGGGAGTACGAGCAGTACTTC. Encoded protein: CASSPATGREYEQYF.

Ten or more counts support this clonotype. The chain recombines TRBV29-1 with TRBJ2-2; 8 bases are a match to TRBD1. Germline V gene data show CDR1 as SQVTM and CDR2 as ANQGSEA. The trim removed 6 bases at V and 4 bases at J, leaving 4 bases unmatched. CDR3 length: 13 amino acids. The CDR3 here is CSVRQGSTGELFF. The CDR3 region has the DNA TGCAGCGTACGACAGGGGAGCACCGGGGAGCTGTTTTTT.

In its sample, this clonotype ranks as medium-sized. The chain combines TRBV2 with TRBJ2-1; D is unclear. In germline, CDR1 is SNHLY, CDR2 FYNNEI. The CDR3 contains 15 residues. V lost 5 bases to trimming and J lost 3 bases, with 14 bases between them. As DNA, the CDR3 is TGTGCCAGCAGTTCCGGGCGGAAAGACTACAATGAGCAGTTCTTC. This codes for CASSSGRKDYNEQFF.

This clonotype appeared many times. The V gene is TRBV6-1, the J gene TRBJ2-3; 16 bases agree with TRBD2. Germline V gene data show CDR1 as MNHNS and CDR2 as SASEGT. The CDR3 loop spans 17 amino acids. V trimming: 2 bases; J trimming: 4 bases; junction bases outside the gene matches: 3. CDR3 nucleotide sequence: TGTGCCAGCAGTGAATCGGGACTAGCGGGGGGGGCAGATACGCAGTATTTT. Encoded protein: CASSESGLAGGADTQYF.

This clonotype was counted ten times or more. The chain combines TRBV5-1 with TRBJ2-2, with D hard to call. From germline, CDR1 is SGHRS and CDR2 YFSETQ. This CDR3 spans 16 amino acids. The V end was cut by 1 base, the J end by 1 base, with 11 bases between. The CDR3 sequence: CASSLLTGQNTGELFF. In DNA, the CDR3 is TGCGCCAGCAGCTTGTTGACGGGTCAGAACACCGGGGAGCTGTTTTTT.

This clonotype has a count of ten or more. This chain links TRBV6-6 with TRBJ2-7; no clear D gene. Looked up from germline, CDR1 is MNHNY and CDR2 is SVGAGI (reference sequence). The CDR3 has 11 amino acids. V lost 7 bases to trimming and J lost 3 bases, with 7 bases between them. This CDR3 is CASMGNYEQYF. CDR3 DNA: TGTGCCAGCATGGGGAACTACGAGCAGTACTTC.

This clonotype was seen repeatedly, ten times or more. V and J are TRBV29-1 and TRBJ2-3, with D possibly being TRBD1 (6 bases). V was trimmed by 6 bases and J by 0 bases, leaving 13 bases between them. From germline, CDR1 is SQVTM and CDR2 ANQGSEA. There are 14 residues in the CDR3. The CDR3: CSVSDRTSTDTQYF. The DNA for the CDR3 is TGCAGCGTCTCTGACAGGACTAGCACAGATACGCAGTATTTT.

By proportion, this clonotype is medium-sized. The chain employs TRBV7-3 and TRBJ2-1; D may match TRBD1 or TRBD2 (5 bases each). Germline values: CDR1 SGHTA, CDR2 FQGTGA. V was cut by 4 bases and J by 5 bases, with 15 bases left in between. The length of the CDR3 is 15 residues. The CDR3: CASSSIGGANNEQFF. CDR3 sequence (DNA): TGTGCCAGCAGCTCTATTGGGGGAGCAAACAATGAGCAGTTCTTC.

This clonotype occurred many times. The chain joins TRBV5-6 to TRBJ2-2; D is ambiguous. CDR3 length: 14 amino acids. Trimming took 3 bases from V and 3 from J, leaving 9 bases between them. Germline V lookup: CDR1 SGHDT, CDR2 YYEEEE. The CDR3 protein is CASSWVVHTGELFF. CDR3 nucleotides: TGTGCCAGCAGCTGGGTGGTGCACACCGGGGAGCTGTTTTTT.

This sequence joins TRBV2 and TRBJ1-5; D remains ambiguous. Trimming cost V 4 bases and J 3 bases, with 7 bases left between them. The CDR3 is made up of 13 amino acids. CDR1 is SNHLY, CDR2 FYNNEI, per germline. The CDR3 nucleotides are TGTGCCAGCAGTGTCGAGGCCAATCAGCCCCAGCATTTT. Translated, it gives CASSVEANQPQHF.

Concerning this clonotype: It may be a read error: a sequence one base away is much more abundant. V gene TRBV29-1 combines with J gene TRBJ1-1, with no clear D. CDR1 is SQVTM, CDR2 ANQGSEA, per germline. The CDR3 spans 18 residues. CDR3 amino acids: CGVGTSPARIRANTEAFF. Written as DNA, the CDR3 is TGCGGCGTTGGTACGAGCCCGGCGAGAATTCGGGCGAACACTGAAGCTTTCTTT.

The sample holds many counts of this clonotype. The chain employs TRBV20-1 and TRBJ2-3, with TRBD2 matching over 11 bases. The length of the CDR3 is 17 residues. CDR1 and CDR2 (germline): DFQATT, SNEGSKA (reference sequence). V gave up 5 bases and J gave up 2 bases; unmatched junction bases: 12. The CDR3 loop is CSALPFTSGSSTDTQYF. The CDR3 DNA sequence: TGCAGTGCTCTACCTTTTACTAGCGGGAGTTCCACAGATACGCAGTATTTT.

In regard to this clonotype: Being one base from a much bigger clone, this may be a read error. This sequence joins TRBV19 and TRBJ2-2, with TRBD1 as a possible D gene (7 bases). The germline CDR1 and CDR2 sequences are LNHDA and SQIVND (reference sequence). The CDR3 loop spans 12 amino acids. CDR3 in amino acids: CASRGGTGGLFF. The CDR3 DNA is TGTGCCAGTAGAGGGGGCACCGGGGGGCTGTTTTTT.

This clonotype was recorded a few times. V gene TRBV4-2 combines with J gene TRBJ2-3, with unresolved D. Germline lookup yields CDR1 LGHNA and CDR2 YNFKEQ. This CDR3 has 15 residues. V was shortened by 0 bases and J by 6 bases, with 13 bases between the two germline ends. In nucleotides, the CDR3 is TGTGCCAGCAGCCAAGACCCATCCCTGTCGGATACGCAGTATTTT. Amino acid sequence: CASSQDPSLSDTQYF.

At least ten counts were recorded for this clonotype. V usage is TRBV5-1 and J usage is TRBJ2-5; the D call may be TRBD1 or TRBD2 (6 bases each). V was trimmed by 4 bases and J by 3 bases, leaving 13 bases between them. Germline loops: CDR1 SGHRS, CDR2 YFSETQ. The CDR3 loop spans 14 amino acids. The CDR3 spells CASSPGGGKETQYF. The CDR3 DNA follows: TGCGCCAGCAGCCCCGGAGGGGGGAAAGAGACCCAGTACTTC.

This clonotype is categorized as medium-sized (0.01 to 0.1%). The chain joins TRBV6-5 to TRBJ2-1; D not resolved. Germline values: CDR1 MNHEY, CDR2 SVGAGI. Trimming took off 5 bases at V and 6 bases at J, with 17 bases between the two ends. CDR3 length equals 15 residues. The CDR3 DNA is TGTGCCAGCAGTCTCCAAGGCCCCACGATCAATGAGCAGTTCTTC. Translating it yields CASSLQGPTINEQFF.

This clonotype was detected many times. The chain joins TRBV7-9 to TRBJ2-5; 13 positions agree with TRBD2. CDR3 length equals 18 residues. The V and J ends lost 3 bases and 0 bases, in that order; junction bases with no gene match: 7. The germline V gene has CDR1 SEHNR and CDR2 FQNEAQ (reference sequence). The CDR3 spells CASSFFTSGREYQETQYF. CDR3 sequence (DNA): TGTGCCAGCAGCTTCTTTACTAGCGGGAGGGAGTACCAAGAGACCCAGTACTTC.